This T cell receptor beta chain was recorded in a study of blood T cells in healthy people across ages. Next came a second PCR, run for about 6 to 11 cycles, which used a sample-barcoded 5' primer along with a J-beta primer mix. MiXCR, run by TCRdb on the 5' RACE reads, gives a single entry per CDR3 protein. Among hundreds of thousands of distinct CDR3 sequences, around 68% were seen once, and the ten largest hold around a quarter. The germline gives CDR1 DFQATT, CDR2 SNEGSKA (reference sequence). V lost 6 bases, J lost 0 bases, and 12 bases lay in between. CDR3 length: 13 amino acids. Sequencing input: blood. V gene TRBV20-1 combines with J gene TRBJ2-7; D might be TRBD1 or TRBD2, each matching 7 bases. This receptor was identified in a young man in good health. CDR3 nucleotides: TGCAGTGCGGGGGGGACAGTCTCCTACGAGCAGTACTTC. Its translation is CSAGGTVSYEQYF.